One and the same sample provided the 22 T cell receptor beta chains below, sequenced in a study of blood T cell dynamics during melanoma immunotherapy. The data were produced by immunoSEQ multiplex PCR, yet TCRdb's version contains in-frame clones alone and is incomplete. The data contain 17,000 or so clones, approximately 80% of them seen just once; the ten biggest clones take up about 8%. The sample's time point: pre-treatment baseline. The starting material was blood, obtained from a patient treated with checkpoint blockade. These receptor sequences come from a human donor with melanoma.

The genes are TRBV6-1 and TRBJ1-2; a weak D match, TRBD1 (6 bases). This CDR3 has 15 residues. From germline, CDR1 is MNHNS and CDR2 SASEGT. V lost 7 bases and J 4 bases, leaving 19 bases between the germline ends. CDR3 nucleotides: TGTGCCAGCAACGGAAGGACAGTGCCAAGCTATGGCTACACCTTC. Amino acids: CASNGRTVPSYGYTF.

The V call is TRBV19, the J call TRBJ2-7, with 8 nucleotides matching TRBD2. Trimming cost V 5 bases and J 1 base; bases outside gene matches: 7. This CDR3 comprises 15 residues. Germline V gene lookup returns CDR1 LNHDA and CDR2 SQIVND (reference sequence). The CDR3 reads CASSLGSGRSYEQYF. The CDR3 region has the DNA TGTGCCAGTAGTTTGGGGAGCGGGAGATCCTACGAGCAGTACTTC.

The chain joins TRBV5-6 to TRBJ1-1; D is unresolved. This CDR3 region has 12 residues. Trimming pared 1 base from V and 0 bases from J, leaving 1 base between. The germline V gene encodes CDR1 SGHDT and CDR2 YYEEEE. CDR3 in amino acids: CASSLLNTEAFF. Here the CDR3 DNA reads TGTGCCAGCAGCTTGCTGAACACTGAAGCTTTCTTT.

This chain uses TRBV11-2 with TRBJ2-3, with a possible D match to TRBD1 (6 bases). Germline V CDR1 and CDR2: SGHAT, FQNNGV. The CDR3 spans 16 residues. Trimming stripped 4 bases from V and 4 bases from J, with 18 bases between. Here the CDR3 reads CASSSQTGFTADTQYF. CDR3 coding DNA: TGTGCCAGCAGCTCTCAAACAGGGTTCACGGCAGATACGCAGTATTTT.

The rearrangement uses TRBV4-1 and TRBJ2-5, with 7 positions matching TRBD1. The tail of the sequence fits TRBJ2-7 better, so the J call may be wrong. The CDR3 contains 18 residues. Germline assignment: CDR1 MGHRA and CDR2 YSYEKL. CDR3 in DNA: TGCGCCAGCAGCCACCATATAAACCGGGACAGCCGAAGCTACGAGCAGTACTTC. Its translation is CASSHHINRDSRSYEQYF.

The count of this clone is one. This sequence joins TRBV4-3 and TRBJ2-7; 7 bases line up with TRBD1. The germline V gene has CDR1 LGHNA and CDR2 YSLEER. The CDR3 runs to 16 residues. V was pared by 1 base and J by 3 bases, with 9 bases of the junction left unmatched. CDR3 protein: CASSQGPGTDYYEQYF. CDR3 bases: TGCGCCAGCAGCCAAGGACCCGGGACAGACTACTACGAGCAGTACTTC.

V usage is TRBV18 and J usage is TRBJ2-7; D unclear. V was clipped by 0 bases and J by 3 bases, with 6 bases between them. The CDR3 length is 13 residues. Germline CDR1 reads KGHSH; CDR2 reads LQKENI. CDR3 nucleotides: TGTGCCAGCTCACCACCAGGTAACTACGAGCAGTACTTC. This encodes CASSPPGNYEQYF.

This clone was seen a single time. The genes are TRBV21-1 and TRBJ2-1; the D call in the table, TRBD1, was not verified against the DNA. TRBV21-1 is given as a pseudogene. CDR3 length: 21 amino acids. This CDR3 reads CASSKRGLRDPIPRSYNEQFF. Written as DNA, the CDR3 is TGTGCCAGCAGCAAAAGGGGGCTGCGGGATCCTATTCCACGCTCCTACAATGAGCAGTTCTTC.

This clone occurred a few times. The chain couples TRBV28 to TRBJ1-2; D is ambiguous. Trimming removed 7 bases from V and 8 bases from J, with 23 bases in between. This CDR3 spans 15 amino acids. Per germline, CDR1 MDHEN and CDR2 SYDVKM. CDR3 in amino acids: CASNIPKPGERGYTF. CDR3 nucleotides: TGTGCCAGCAACATCCCGAAACCGGGTGAACGGGGCTACACCTTC.

This clone was seen only a few times. The V and J genes are TRBV2 and TRBJ1-2; D is undetermined. The germline gives CDR1 SNHLY, CDR2 FYNNEI. Trimming took 6 bases from V and 5 from J, leaving 7 bases between them. The CDR3 totals 11 residues. The CDR3 reads CASRGSYGYTF. The CDR3 DNA follows: TGTGCCAGCAGGGGAAGTTATGGCTACACCTTC.

Only a few counts were recorded for this clone. A junction boundary mismatches the germline segment, possibly from a read error. The chain joins TRBV6-5 to TRBJ1-1, with no clear D. This CDR3 has 12 residues. Germline V CDR1 and CDR2: MNHEY, SVGAGI. CDR3 coding DNA: TGTGCCAGCAGCTCCCCAAGCACTGAAGCCTTCTTT. Translating it yields CASSSPSTEAFF.

The chain recombines TRBV7-9 with TRBJ2-2, with TRBD1 matching over 8 bases. V shed 5 bases and J 3 bases; nucleotides not matched to a gene: 8. This CDR3 region has 16 residues. CDR1 SEHNR and CDR2 FQNEAQ come from the germline V gene (reference sequence). The CDR3: CASSPPTGEDTGELFF. CDR3 nucleotide sequence: TGTGCCAGCAGCCCGCCGACAGGGGAGGACACCGGGGAGCTGTTTTTT.

The gene calls are TRBV25-1 and TRBJ2-2; perhaps TRBD2 as D (6 bases). This CDR3 contains 13 residues. The germline CDR1 and CDR2 sequences are MGHDK and SYGVNS. The ends were cut back, 6 bases at V and 6 bases at J, with 11 bases in the middle. Written as DNA, the CDR3 is TGTGCCAGCAGGCGGGGAAGCTCCGGGGAGCTGTTTTTT. Translated: CASRRGSSGELFF.

This clone occurred a few times. V is TRBV19 and J is TRBJ2-7, with TRBD1 identical over 8 bases. The V and J ends lost 6 bases and 4 bases, in that order; junction bases with no gene match: 11. Germline loops: CDR1 LNHDA, CDR2 SQIVND (reference sequence). The CDR3 has 15 residues. CDR3 in amino acids: CASSVSQGAIYEQYF. The CDR3 nucleotides read TGTGCCAGTAGCGTAAGTCAGGGGGCTATATACGAGCAGTACTTC.

The rearrangement uses TRBV11-1 and TRBJ2-1, with D maybe TRBD1 (5 bases). Germline V CDR1 and CDR2: SGHAT, FQDESV (reference sequence). The length of the CDR3 is 13 residues. Trimming pared 3 bases from V and 8 bases from J, leaving 11 bases between. The CDR3 loop is CASSFRVNHEQFF. As DNA, the CDR3 is TGTGCCAGCAGCTTCAGGGTAAACCATGAGCAGTTCTTC.

This chain links TRBV5-4 with TRBJ2-3; D tentatively reads TRBD1 or TRBD2 (5 bases each). Germline V CDR1 and CDR2: SGHNT, YYREEE (reference sequence). The V and J ends lost 0 bases and 8 bases respectively, with 16 bases between them. The CDR3 is 15 amino acids. The CDR3 nucleotides read TGTGCCAGCAGCTTGGAAGGGGCCCGGGAAGGTACGCAGTATTTT. Its translation is CASSLEGAREGTQYF. Based on the CDR3 plus reference TRBV5-4 and TRBJ2-3, the full variable domain is ETGVTQSPTHLIKTRGQQVTLRCSSQSGHNTVSWYQQALGQGPQFIFQYYREEENGRGNFPPRFSGLQFPNYSSELNVNALELDDSALYLCASSLEGAREGTQYFGPGTRLTVL.

This clone was recorded a few times. The chain recombines TRBV12-2 with TRBJ1-1; the D call of TRBD1 is as the table states it, not checked on the DNA. TRBV12-2 is given as a pseudogene. The CDR3 has 14 amino acids. CDR3 in DNA: TGTGCAAGTCGCGATGGGACATTGCCGGAAGGGGCTTTCTTT. Translating it yields CASRDGTLPEGAFF.

This chain links TRBV7-3 with TRBJ2-1; 13 nucleotides agree with TRBD2. Trimming cost V 0 bases and J 10 bases; bases outside gene matches: 15. Germline V gene sequence: CDR1 SGHTA, CDR2 FQGTGA. CDR3 length equals 19 residues. The CDR3 nucleotides are TGTGCCAGCAGCTTAACCCCCCCTCCCCGGACTAGCGGGAGAGGGGAGCAGTTCTTC. This translates into CASSLTPPPRTSGRGEQFF.

The chain links TRBV6-4 to TRBJ2-1, with a tentative D call TRBD2 (6 bases). The CDR3 length is 16 residues. V was pared by 6 bases and J by 4 bases, with 19 bases between. The V gene's germline CDR1 is MRHNA and CDR2 SNTAGT. The CDR3, as DNA: TGTGCCAGCAGGGAATCCCTGGGGGGAGCGTACAATGAGCAGTTCTTC. Its translation is CASRESLGGAYNEQFF.

A word on this clone: A junction end diverges from the germline sequence, so it may reflect a read error. This chain's CDR3 is CASSQGLAGPSGVF. The CDR3 DNA reads as TGTGCCAGCAGCCAGGGACTAGCGGGACCCTCAGGTGTCTTC. The gene calls are TRBV7-2 and TRBJ2-1, with 13 positions matching TRBD2. The CDR3 runs 14 residues. Germline loops: CDR1 SGHTA, CDR2 FQGNSA. Full variable domain (remainder filled in from reference TRBV7-2 and TRBJ2-1): GAGVSQSPSNKVTEKGKDVELRCDPISGHTALYWYRQSLGQGLEFLIYFQGNSAPDKSGLPSDRFSAERTGGSVSTLTIQRTQQEDSAVYLCASSQGLAGPSGVFGPGTRLTVL.

The genes are TRBV7-9 and TRBJ1-1; 7 positions agree with TRBD1. This CDR3 has 16 residues. Germline trimming cut 2 bases from V and 1 base from J; bases unmatched to any gene: 7. The germline CDR1 and CDR2 sequences are SEHNR and FQNEAQ (reference sequence). CDR3 region: CASSLRGGGKNTEAFF. In DNA form, the CDR3 reads TGTGCCAGCAGCTTAAGAGGGGGCGGAAAGAACACTGAAGCTTTCTTT.

The V gene is TRBV7-2, the J gene TRBJ2-5; no definite D call. The J call may be faulty, since TRBJ2-7 better matches the DNA end. Germline CDR1 reads SGHTA; CDR2 reads FQGNSA. The CDR3 is made up of 13 amino acids. This CDR3 is CASSLVSSYEQYF. The DNA for the CDR3 is TGTGCCAGCAGCTTAGTATCCTCCTACGAGCAGTACTTC.